Sequencing of this T cell receptor (beta chain) was carried out in a study of blood T cell repertoires in COVID-19. Background on the study: COVID-19 samples collected from the United States, Italy and Spain covered acute and convalescent phases. PBMCs, B-cell-depleted T cells, or T cells provided the cDNA or gDNA that made up the material.

Seattle's cohort entered during active infection and was followed longitudinally. Trimming cost V 3 bases and J 5 bases; bases outside gene matches: 5. The CDR3 has 15 residues. Looked up from germline, CDR1 is MDHEN and CDR2 is SYDVKM. Original analysis: It was from reference gene primer amplification that nucleated cell counts were estimated. Assay: immunoSEQ multiplex PCR; the TCRdb copy retains only in-frame clones and omits some. Clone size and the V and J calls come from that table; the DNA yielded D and trimming. The sample includes around 280,000 clones, around nine tenths of them seen just once.

The sequence derives from a woman in her 30s with COVID-19, enrolled during active disease. The rearrangement links TRBV28 to TRBJ2-2, with TRBD1 matching over 8 bases. Input material: peripheral blood. CDR3 protein: CASSFRGRRTGELFF. CDR3 DNA sequence: TGTGCCAGCAGTTTCAGGGGGCGCAGGACCGGGGAGCTGTTTTTT.